The subject of this entry is one TCR beta chain. Its antigen remains undetermined. No clone much larger than this one lies a single base away; base qualities are absent. The data derive from a study of a mutant IDH1 vaccine in newly diagnosed glioma (dated by TCRdb to the early 2020s). Regarding the study in general: Of the roughly 32 treated patients, approximately 62% were male and roughly 38% were female, and a mean age of roughly 37 years was recorded. Before enrollment, most patients had been given radiochemotherapy with temozolomide as standard therapy, while the rest had received either radiotherapy alone or temozolomide alone. Peripheral blood was drawn at six visits: V03 (baseline), V05, V07, V10, V12 and V13. Longitudinal TCRB deep sequencing was done for 25 to 30 treated patients, wherever samples were available for exploratory analyses. Points the paper makes about the study in general: Vaccine-induced immune responses across multiple MHC alleles were detected in 93.3% of patients. The authors noted that analyses of patient blood samples could not be reproduced because of sample limitations. Availability determined which PBMC samples were chosen for TCRB deep sequencing. Pseudoprogression appeared unrelated to alterations in the top peripheral T cell clonotypes detected by TCRB sequencing.

At the junction V is shortened by 4 bases and J by 5 bases; bases outside the gene matches: 9. The germline V gene gives CDR1 as SGHRS and CDR2 as YFSETQ. Its CDR3 holds 14 amino acids, cysteine through phenylalanine. The DNA shown is the 42-base CDR3, in frame from base 1. Library preparation used the immunoSEQ multiplex PCR assay. The hsTCRB Kit was used according to the manufacturer's protocol to amplify rearranged TCR beta chain sequences. An Illumina MiSeq was used to sequence the TCRB libraries. The study's processing was this. The proprietary platform of the kit vendor was used for demultiplexing, trimming and gene mapping. TCRdb carries this immuneACCESS record with in-frame sequences only. Its versions omit some clonotypes, under half of them owing to an unresolved V gene in the studies checked, with the rest unexplained. Clonal size and the V and J genes are those of that table, whereas D and trimming came from the DNA. Recorded for this sample are 92,000 or so clones; roughly four fifths of them occurred a single time. Clones ranked in the top ten supply less than 5.5% of the sample.

Explained via the paper, the time point label denotes: baseline, week 1 (first vaccination visit). The sample's treatment or condition, from its label and the paper: pre-vaccination baseline after standard-of-care therapy. Newly diagnosed WHO grade 3 or 4 IDH1-mutant astrocytomas showing loss of nuclear ATRX were present in the donors. The samples were drawn from NOA16, a multicentre, single-arm, open-label phase I trial in Germany that tested a mutant IDH1 peptide vaccine in humans for the first time. For immunogenicity testing, the blood drawn at visit V03 was used as the baseline sample. Genomic DNA for TCRB sequencing was isolated from EDTA blood with the DNeasy Blood and Tissue Kit.

The sequence derives from a man in his forties or fifties with glioma. Some clones in this sample may be carry-over from other donors' samples. Sequenced material: PBMCs, taken from a glioma patient treated with radiotherapy, temozolomide or both. Here the chain combines TRBV5-1 and TRBJ2-7, with TRBD1 identical over 7 junction bases. The CDR3 here reads CASSPRDSTHEQYF. The nucleotides are TGCGCCAGCAGCCCCCGGGACAGCACCCACGAGCAGTACTTC.